This paragraph reports one TCR beta chain. The data were obtained in a study of blood T cell repertoires in COVID-19. The repertoire was sequenced with immunoSEQ multiplex PCR; TCRdb's copy has only in-frame clones and lacks some. In the table there are approximately 100,000 clones, around 89% of which are singletons. Germline lookup yields CDR1 SNHLY and CDR2 FYNNEI. CDR3 length: 11 amino acids. The ends lost 11 bases at V and 7 bases at J; junction bases unmatched: 7. Sequencing used peripheral blood. This sequence originates from a human donor with acute or convalescent COVID-19. The donor label of this sample is uncertain. The chain couples TRBV2 to TRBJ1-1; 7 nucleotides match TRBD1. Written as DNA, the CDR3 is TGTGCCCTCGGACAGGCGAATGAAGCTTTCTTT. This translates into CALGQANEAFF.